The 9 T cell receptor beta chains below come from one sample, sequenced in a study of T cell responses to AZD1222 COVID-19 vaccine. Repertoires were generated with immunoSEQ multiplex PCR, while TCRdb's copy carries only in-frame clones and drops some. The sample has over 150,000 clones; approximately 88% are singletons. This material consisted of peripheral blood, taken 28 days after the second AZD1222 dose. The receptors originated from an adult who received the AZD1222 COVID-19 vaccine.

The V call is TRBV3-1 (or the pseudogene TRBV3-2), the J call TRBJ2-2, with no clear D. V dropped 2 bases and J dropped 0 bases, with 7 bases sitting between them. The germline CDR1 and CDR2 sequences are LGHDT and YNNKEL (reference sequence). This CDR3 region has 15 residues. The CDR3 is CASSQPTANTGELFF. The CDR3 bases are TGTGCCAGCAGCCAACCGACGGCGAACACCGGGGAGCTGTTTTTT.

This clone showed up just once. This CDR3 reads CASSEGAGHQETQYF. The DNA of the CDR3 is TGTGCCAGCAGCGAGGGGGCAGGCCACCAAGAGACCCAGTACTTC. The V call is TRBV9, the J call TRBJ2-5, with 7 bases matching TRBD1. This CDR3 is built from 15 residues. Germline V CDR1 and CDR2: SGDLS, YYNGEE. The trim removed 3 bases at V and 0 bases at J, leaving 5 bases unmatched.

The chain couples TRBV6-5 to TRBJ1-5, with TRBD1 matching 9 bases. The CDR3 totals 14 residues. Germline V gene data show CDR1 as MNHEY and CDR2 as SVGAGI. The V segment lost 5 bases and the J segment 7 bases; nucleotides outside the gene matches: 6. The CDR3 is CASSPTGGAQPQHF. The CDR3 coding sequence is TGTGCCAGCAGTCCAACAGGGGGCGCGCAGCCCCAGCATTTT.

The J gene is TRBJ1-1, the V gene TRBV18, with D perhaps TRBD1 (5 bases). Per germline, CDR1 KGHSH and CDR2 LQKENI. CDR3 length equals 12 residues. V was trimmed by 6 bases and J by 6 bases, leaving 11 bases between them. CDR3 sequence (DNA): TGTGCCAGCTCTCGGGACGGGGCTGAAGCTTTCTTT. Translation: CASSRDGAEAFF.

The rearrangement links TRBV6-5 to TRBJ1-1; perhaps TRBD1 as D (6 bases). The CDR3 totals 14 residues. CDR1 is MNHEY, CDR2 SVGAGI, per germline. Deletions cut 8 bases from V and 4 bases from J, with 17 bases between. In DNA, the CDR3 is TGTGCCAGCTTGAGGGGGGTGAAGGGCACTGAAGCTTTCTTT. The encoded protein is CASLRGVKGTEAFF.

The rearrangement links TRBV5-5 to TRBJ2-7; TRBD1 matches at 8 bases. Germline V gene lookup returns CDR1 SGHKS and CDR2 YYEKEE (reference sequence). The CDR3 spans 14 residues. The ends lost 2 bases at V and 3 bases at J; junction bases unmatched: 4. The CDR3 reads CASSFDRGSYEQYF. The CDR3 coding sequence is TGTGCCAGCAGCTTCGACAGGGGAAGCTACGAGCAGTACTTC.

This clone was recorded once. The J gene is TRBJ1-5, the V gene TRBV7-2; D possibly corresponds to TRBD1 (6 bases). Germline loops: CDR1 SGHTA, CDR2 FQGNSA. The germline V and J ends were trimmed by 6 bases and 7 bases, with 19 bases remaining between them. CDR3 size: 15 residues. The CDR3 reads CASRYGRGAQQPQHF. The CDR3 nucleotides are TGTGCCAGCAGATATGGGAGGGGGGCTCAGCAGCCCCAGCATTTT. The complete variable domain, with remaining parts taken from reference TRBV7-2 and TRBJ1-5, reads GAGVSQSPSNKVTEKGKDVELRCDPISGHTALYWYRQSLGQGLEFLIYFQGNSAPDKSGLPSDRFSAERTGGSVSTLTIQRTQQEDSAVYLCASRYGRGAQQPQHFGDGTRLSIL.

The rearrangement uses TRBV30 and TRBJ1-1; D ambiguous. The length of the CDR3 is 12 residues. Germline V gene sequence: CDR1 GTSNPN, CDR2 SVGIG (reference sequence). V lost 5 bases and J lost 2, with 9 bases in between. The CDR3 DNA follows: TGTGCCTGGTCACACGGAAACACTGAAGCTTTCTTT. Its translation is CAWSHGNTEAFF.

J is TRBJ2-5 and V is TRBV5-1; TRBD1 is a possible D gene (6 bases). The V and J ends lost 4 bases and 2 bases respectively, with 18 bases between them. The CDR3 length is 16 residues. The germline V gene has CDR1 SGHRS and CDR2 YFSETQ. The CDR3: CASSLGMDSQQETQYF. DNA for the CDR3: TGCGCCAGCAGCCTAGGTATGGACAGCCAGCAAGAGACCCAGTACTTC.